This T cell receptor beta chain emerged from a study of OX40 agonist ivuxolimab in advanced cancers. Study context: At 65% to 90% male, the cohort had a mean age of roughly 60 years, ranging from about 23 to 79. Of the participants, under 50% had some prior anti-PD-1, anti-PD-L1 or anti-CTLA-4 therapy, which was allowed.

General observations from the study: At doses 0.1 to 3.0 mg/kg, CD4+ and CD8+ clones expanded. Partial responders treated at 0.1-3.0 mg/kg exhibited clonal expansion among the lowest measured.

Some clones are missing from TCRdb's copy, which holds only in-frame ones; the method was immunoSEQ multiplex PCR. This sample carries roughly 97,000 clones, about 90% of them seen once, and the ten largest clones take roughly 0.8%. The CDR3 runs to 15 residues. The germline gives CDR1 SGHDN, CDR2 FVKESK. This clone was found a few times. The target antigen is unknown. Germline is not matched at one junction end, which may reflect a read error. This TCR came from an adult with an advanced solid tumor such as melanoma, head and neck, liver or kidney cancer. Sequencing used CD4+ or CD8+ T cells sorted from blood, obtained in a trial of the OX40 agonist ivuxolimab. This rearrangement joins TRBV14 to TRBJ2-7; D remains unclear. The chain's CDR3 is CASSKERSLSYEQYF. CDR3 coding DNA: TGTGCCAGCAGCAAAGAGAGGAGCCTCTCCTACGAGCAGTACTTC. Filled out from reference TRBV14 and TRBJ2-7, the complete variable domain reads EAGVTQFPSHSVIEKGQTVTLRCDPISGHDNLYWYRRVMGKEIKFLLHFVKESKQDESGMPNNRFLAERTGGTYSTLKVQPAELEDSGVYFCASSKERSLSYEQYFGPGTRLTVT.